The rows below give T cell receptor beta chains drawn from one sample of a study of control samples from healthy donors and cancer patients. Assay: immunoSEQ multiplex PCR; the TCRdb copy retains only in-frame clones and omits some. The sample has over 150,000 clones; more than 85% are singletons. Sequenced sample: blood. The receptors here all came from a woman aged 40 to 49 in good health. Each CDR3 is given with its conserved first and last residue. The order of the fields is V gene, J gene, clone size, D gene, CDR3 DNA, CDR3 protein. D genes are given only for firm matches. Clone size is stated in some rows and not others, as once, few, many or a class when expanded.

V gene: TRBV3-1/TRBV3-2; J gene: TRBJ1-3; clone size: NA; D gene: NA; CDR3 DNA: TGTGCCAGCAGCCTTAGGTCCGCCTCTGGAAACACCATATATTTT; CDR3 protein: CASSLRSASGNTIYF
V gene: TRBV5-1; J gene: TRBJ2-7; clone size: NA; D gene: NA; CDR3 DNA: TGCGCCAGCAGCTCCCCGAACTCTACGAGGGCGGGGGCCTCGTCCTACGAGCAGTACTTC; CDR3 protein: CASSSPNSTRAGASSYEQYF
V gene: TRBV5-1; J gene: TRBJ1-1; clone size: NA; D gene: TRBD1; CDR3 DNA: TGCGCCAGCAGGCAAACAGGGGGGAATATGAACACTGAAGCTTTCTTT; CDR3 protein: CASRQTGGNMNTEAFF
V gene: TRBV6-1; J gene: TRBJ1-1; clone size: NA; D gene: NA; CDR3 DNA: TGTGCCAGCAGTGAACCGGCACATCCTTCGGACACTGAAGCTTTCTTT; CDR3 protein: CASSEPAHPSDTEAFF
V gene: TRBV4-1; J gene: TRBJ2-2; clone size: once; D gene: NA; CDR3 DNA: TGCGCCAGCAGCCAAGCCCCCGTAGGGCAGAACACCGGGGAGCTGTTTTTT; CDR3 protein: CASSQAPVGQNTGELFF
V gene: TRBV27; J gene: TRBJ2-7; clone size: NA; D gene: TRBD1; CDR3 DNA: TGTGCCAGCAGTTTATTCGGGACAGGGGTTTCGCCCGAGCAGTACTTC; CDR3 protein: CASSLFGTGVSPEQYF
V gene: TRBV13; J gene: TRBJ1-2; clone size: NA; D gene: TRBD1; CDR3 DNA: TGTGCCAGCAGCTTAGCGGACAGGGAAACCGTCTATGGCTACACCTTC; CDR3 protein: CASSLADRETVYGYTF
V gene: TRBV19; J gene: TRBJ2-7; clone size: once; D gene: TRBD1; CDR3 DNA: TGTGCCAGTAGTAGGGACAGGGGACGGGACTACGAGCAGTACTTC; CDR3 protein: CASSRDRGRDYEQYF
V gene: TRBV28; J gene: TRBJ1-5; clone size: NA; D gene: TRBD1; CDR3 DNA: TGTGCCAGCAGGCGACAGGGAAGCAATCAGCCCCAGCATTTT; CDR3 protein: CASRRQGSNQPQHF
V gene: TRBV4-1; J gene: TRBJ2-1; clone size: NA; D gene: NA; CDR3 DNA: TGCGCCAGCAGCCAAGATGGGATTGTCAATGAGCAGTTCTTC; CDR3 protein: CASSQDGIVNEQFF
V gene: TRBV19; J gene: TRBJ1-4; clone size: NA; D gene: TRBD1; CDR3 DNA: TGTGCCAGTAGTATTCTTCAAAGCTGGGACAGCCCGGGGGGAAAACTGTTTTTT; CDR3 protein: CASSILQSWDSPGGKLFF
V gene: TRBV2; J gene: TRBJ1-5; clone size: NA; D gene: NA; CDR3 DNA: TGTGCCAGCAGTGAAAGAGGCAGGCCGAGTAGCAATCAGCCCCAGCATTTT; CDR3 protein: CASSERGRPSSNQPQHF
V gene: TRBV11-1; J gene: TRBJ2-7; clone size: NA; D gene: TRBD1; CDR3 DNA: TGTGCCAGCAGCTTAGAGGGGACAGGGCCGGCCTACGAGCAGTACTTC; CDR3 protein: CASSLEGTGPAYEQYF
V gene: TRBV6-5; J gene: TRBJ1-2; clone size: NA; D gene: NA; CDR3 DNA: TGTGCCAGCAGTTACTCGAGGGGGAACTATGGCTACACCTTC; CDR3 protein: CASSYSRGNYGYTF
V gene: TRBV5-1; J gene: TRBJ2-5; clone size: NA; D gene: TRBD1; CDR3 DNA: TGCGCCAGCAGCACACTAGGGACAGGGGGAGAGACCCAGTACTTC; CDR3 protein: CASSTLGTGGETQYF
V gene: TRBV2; J gene: TRBJ2-7; clone size: NA; D gene: TRBD1; CDR3 DNA: TGTGCCAGCAGGACAGGGGACCCCTACGAGCAGTACTTC; CDR3 protein: CASRTGDPYEQYF
V gene: TRBV4-2; J gene: TRBJ2-5; clone size: NA; D gene: TRBD2; CDR3 DNA: TGTGCCAGCAGCGAGCGGGGGGGCTTGGAAGAGACCCAGTACTTC; CDR3 protein: CASSERGGLEETQYF
V gene: TRBV7-7; J gene: TRBJ2-5; clone size: once; D gene: NA; CDR3 DNA: TGTGCCAGCACCCTGGGGACGTCGATCCAAGAGACCCAGTACTTC; CDR3 protein: CASTLGTSIQETQYF
V gene: TRBV18; J gene: TRBJ1-1; clone size: NA; D gene: NA; CDR3 DNA: TGTGCCAGCTCACCAAGGGCCACCCCTGAAGCTTTCTTT; CDR3 protein: CASSPRATPEAFF
V gene: TRBV7-8; J gene: TRBJ2-1; clone size: NA; D gene: TRBD2; CDR3 DNA: TGTGCCAGCAGCCAAAACTTACTAGCGGGGGGTGAGAATGAGCAGTTCTTC; CDR3 protein: CASSQNLLAGGENEQFF
V gene: TRBV5-6; J gene: TRBJ1-5; clone size: NA; D gene: NA; CDR3 DNA: TGTGCCAGCAGCATTGGACTGAATCAGCCCCAGCATTTT; CDR3 protein: CASSIGLNQPQHF
V gene: TRBV3-1/TRBV3-2; J gene: TRBJ1-3; clone size: NA; D gene: NA; CDR3 DNA: TGTGCCAGCAGCCCTCCCGGACAGAACGGAAACACCATATATTTT; CDR3 protein: CASSPPGQNGNTIYF
V gene: TRBV7-9; J gene: TRBJ1-1; clone size: NA; D gene: TRBD1; CDR3 DNA: TGTGCCAGCAGCCGATACCCGGCAGGGGGCGGTGGCACTGAAGCTTTCTTT; CDR3 protein: CASSRYPAGGGGTEAFF
V gene: TRBV18; J gene: TRBJ2-7; clone size: NA; D gene: NA; CDR3 DNA: TGTGCCAGCTCACCCCAGGCGGCCGGGTACGAGCAGTACTTC; CDR3 protein: CASSPQAAGYEQYF
V gene: TRBV11-2; J gene: TRBJ2-5; clone size: NA; D gene: NA; CDR3 DNA: TGTGCCAGCAGCCCGAGGACCGCGGATGGAACCCAGTACTTC; CDR3 protein: CASSPRTADGTQYF
V gene: TRBV12-5; J gene: TRBJ1-4; clone size: NA; D gene: TRBD1; CDR3 DNA: TGTGCTAGTGGTTTGGGTTGGGACAGGGGCGAAAAACTGTTTTTT; CDR3 protein: CASGLGWDRGEKLFF
V gene: TRBV2; J gene: TRBJ2-7; clone size: NA; D gene: NA; CDR3 DNA: TGTGCCAGCAGTGAGGGAAGGGACCGCTACGAGCAGTACTTC; CDR3 protein: CASSEGRDRYEQYF
V gene: TRBV19; J gene: TRBJ2-1; clone size: NA; D gene: TRBD2; CDR3 DNA: TGTGCCAGTAGGCCCTGGACTAGCGGGGGGGGGCAGTTCTTC; CDR3 protein: CASRPWTSGGGQFF
V gene: TRBV2; J gene: TRBJ1-5; clone size: NA; D gene: NA; CDR3 DNA: TGTGCCAGCAGCGAGTGGGATAGCAATCAGCCCCAGCATTTT; CDR3 protein: CASSEWDSNQPQHF
V gene: TRBV3-1/TRBV3-2; J gene: TRBJ2-6; clone size: NA; D gene: NA; CDR3 DNA: TGTGCCAGCAGCCAAGATCTGACGCGAACAGGGAAATCAAGCTCTGGGGCCAACGTCCTGACTTTC; CDR3 protein: CASSQDLTRTGKSSSGANVLTF
V gene: TRBV4-1; J gene: TRBJ2-3; clone size: NA; D gene: NA; CDR3 DNA: TGCGCCAGCAGCCACACAGATACGCAGTATTTT; CDR3 protein: CASSHTDTQYF